This TCR beta chain was identified during a study of blood T cells in healthy people across ages. The CDR3 loop spans 14 amino acids. The germline CDR1 and CDR2 sequences are DFQATT and SNEGSKA (reference sequence). The V and J ends lost 5 bases and 5 bases respectively, with 19 bases between them. Study-level points and caveats: Strongly correlated with naive T cell percentage was TCR beta diversity. Unsorted PBMC material precluded a definitive naive versus antigen-experienced comparison.

Remarks on this clonotype: The antigen is unknown.

Primed by a sample-barcoded 5' primer and a J-beta primer mix, a second PCR proceeded for about 6 to 12 cycles. TCRdb re-called the 5' RACE reads with MiXCR, one entry per CDR3 protein. The table records about 700,000 distinct CDR3 sequences, about a third of them present only once. Sequenced input: blood. The rearrangement uses TRBV20-1 and TRBJ2-7; D assignment may be TRBD1 or TRBD2 (5 bases each). The receptor was derived from an elderly woman in good health. The CDR3 is CSAVRRDLLDEQYF. DNA of the CDR3: TGCAGTGCTGTGAGAAGGGACCTCCTGGACGAGCAGTACTTC.